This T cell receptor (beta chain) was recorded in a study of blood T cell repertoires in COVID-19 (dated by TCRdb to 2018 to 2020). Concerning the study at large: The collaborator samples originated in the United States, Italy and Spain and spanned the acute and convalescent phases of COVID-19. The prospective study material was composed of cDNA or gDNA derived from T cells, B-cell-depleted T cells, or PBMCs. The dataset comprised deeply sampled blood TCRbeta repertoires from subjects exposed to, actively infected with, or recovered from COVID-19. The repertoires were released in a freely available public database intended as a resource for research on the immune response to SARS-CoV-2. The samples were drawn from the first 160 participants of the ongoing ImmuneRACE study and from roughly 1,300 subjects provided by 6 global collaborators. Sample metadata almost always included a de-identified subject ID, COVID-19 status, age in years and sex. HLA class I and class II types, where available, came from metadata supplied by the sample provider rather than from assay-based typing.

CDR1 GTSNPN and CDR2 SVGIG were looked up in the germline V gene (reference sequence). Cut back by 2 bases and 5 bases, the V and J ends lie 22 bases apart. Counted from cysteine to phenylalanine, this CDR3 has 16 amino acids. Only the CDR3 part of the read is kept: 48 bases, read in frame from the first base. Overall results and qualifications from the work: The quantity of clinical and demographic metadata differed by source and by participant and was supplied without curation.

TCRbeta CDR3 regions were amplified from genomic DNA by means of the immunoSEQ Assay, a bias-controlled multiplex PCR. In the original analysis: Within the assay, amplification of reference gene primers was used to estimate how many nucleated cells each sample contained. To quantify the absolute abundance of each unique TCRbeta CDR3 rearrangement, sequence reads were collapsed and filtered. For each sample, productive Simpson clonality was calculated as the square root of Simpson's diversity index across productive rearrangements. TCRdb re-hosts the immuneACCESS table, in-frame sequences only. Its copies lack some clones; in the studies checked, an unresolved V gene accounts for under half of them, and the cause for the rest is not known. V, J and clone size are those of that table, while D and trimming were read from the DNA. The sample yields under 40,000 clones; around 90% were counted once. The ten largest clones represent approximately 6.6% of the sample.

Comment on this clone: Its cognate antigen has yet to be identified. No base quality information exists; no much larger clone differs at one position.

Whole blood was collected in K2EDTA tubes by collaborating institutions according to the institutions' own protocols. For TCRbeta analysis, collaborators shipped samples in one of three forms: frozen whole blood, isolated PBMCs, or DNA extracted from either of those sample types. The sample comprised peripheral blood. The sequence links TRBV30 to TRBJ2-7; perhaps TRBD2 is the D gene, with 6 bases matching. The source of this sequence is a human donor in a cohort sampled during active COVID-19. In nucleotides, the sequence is TGTGCCTGGAGTCCCGCGGGACCTACGGCGAGCGACGAGCAGTACTTC. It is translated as CAWSPAGPTASDEQYF.